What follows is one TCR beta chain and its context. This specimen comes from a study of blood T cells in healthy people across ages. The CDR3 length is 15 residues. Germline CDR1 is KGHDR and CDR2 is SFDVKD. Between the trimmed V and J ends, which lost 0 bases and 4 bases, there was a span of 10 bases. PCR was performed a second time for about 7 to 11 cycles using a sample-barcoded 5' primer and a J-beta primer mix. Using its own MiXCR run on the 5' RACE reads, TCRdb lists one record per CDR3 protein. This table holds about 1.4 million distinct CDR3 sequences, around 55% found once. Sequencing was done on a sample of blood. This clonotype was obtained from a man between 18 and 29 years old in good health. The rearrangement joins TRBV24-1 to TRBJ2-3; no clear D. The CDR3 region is CATSDLKLQPDTQYF. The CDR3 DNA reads TGTGCCACCAGTGATTTGAAACTTCAGCCAGATACGCAGTATTTT.